Listed here are 28 T cell receptor beta chains from one sample, sequenced in a study of blood T cell repertoires in COVID-19. Assay used: immunoSEQ multiplex PCR; TCRdb lists only in-frame clones, some missing. The sample lists tens of thousands of clones; 88% were seen once. The sample comprised peripheral blood. The receptors come from a woman between 65 and 79 years old with acute or convalescent COVID-19.

For this clone: An end of the junction differs from the germline gene, which may be a read error. The rearrangement uses TRBV7-7 and TRBJ2-1, with D hard to call. The germline V gene encodes CDR1 SSHAT and CDR2 FNYEAQ (reference sequence). There are 13 residues in the CDR3. The DNA of the CDR3 is TGTGCTAGCAGCCCAGGCGACTACAATGAGCAGTTCTTC. The encoded protein is CASSPGDYNEQFF.

The chain uses TRBV7-9 and TRBJ2-1; 9 bases match TRBD2. V lost 1 base and J lost 6; bases outside the gene matches: 7. Germline V gene data show CDR1 as SEHNR and CDR2 as FQNEAQ (reference sequence). The CDR3 sequence is 16 residues long. The CDR3 DNA sequence: TGTGCCAGCAGCTTAGATGGCGGGAGGGCCCGCAATGAGCAGTTCTTC. Its protein is CASSLDGGRARNEQFF.

This clone was seen just once. V and J are TRBV7-2 and TRBJ1-2; D not resolved. Germline assignment: CDR1 SGHTA and CDR2 FQGNSA. Trimming removed 5 bases from V and 4 bases from J, with 17 bases in between. This CDR3 comprises 15 residues. The CDR3 region is CASSPSDGLPYGYTF. The CDR3 DNA sequence: TGTGCCAGCAGCCCAAGTGATGGCCTCCCCTATGGCTACACCTTC.

The rearrangement uses TRBV3-1 (or the pseudogene TRBV3-2) and TRBJ2-3, with 12 bases matching TRBD2. The V and J ends lost 2 bases and 0 bases, in that order; junction bases with no gene match: 6. CDR1 is LGHDT, CDR2 YNNKEL, per germline (reference sequence). The CDR3 totals 18 residues. CDR3 in amino acids: CASSQNIGTSGSTDTQYF. DNA for the CDR3: TGTGCCAGCAGCCAAAATATCGGGACTAGCGGGAGCACAGATACGCAGTATTTT.

Only a few counts were recorded for this clone. J is TRBJ1-6 and V is TRBV10-3, with 8 bases identical to TRBD1. Germline V gene lookup returns CDR1 ENHRY and CDR2 SYGVKD. The CDR3 totals 15 residues. Trimming at V came to 0 bases and at J to 7 bases, leaving 2 bases not matched to a gene. The CDR3 reads CAISESTGVNSPLHF. The CDR3 coding sequence is TGTGCCATCAGTGAGTCGACAGGGGTGAATTCACCCCTCCACTTT.

This chain joins TRBV7-9 and TRBJ2-2; TRBD1 matches 8 bases. Germline CDR1 is SEHNR and CDR2 is FQNEAQ (reference sequence). The CDR3 is 16 amino acids. After removal of 6 bases from V and 4 bases from J, the junction contained 10 bases not matched to a gene. CDR3 DNA: TGTGCCAGCAGACAAATCCAAACAGGGGGCACCGGGGAGCTGTTTTTT. It specifies CASRQIQTGGTGELFF.

The chain uses TRBV6-6 and TRBJ2-2, with a possible D match to TRBD1 (6 bases). The V and J ends lost 10 bases and 0 bases respectively, with 9 bases between them. The germline CDR1 and CDR2 sequences are MNHNY and SVGAGI (reference sequence). This CDR3 contains 13 residues. CDR3: CATRTANTGELFF. CDR3 DNA sequence: TGTGCCACCCGGACAGCGAACACCGGGGAGCTGTTTTTT.

The gene calls are TRBV28 and TRBJ1-2, with 7 bases aligning to TRBD1. V trimming: 6 bases; J trimming: 2 bases; junction bases outside the gene matches: 12. The CDR3 has 16 residues. From germline, CDR1 is MDHEN and CDR2 SYDVKM. This CDR3 is CASSSPRDRPNYGYTF. Here the CDR3 DNA reads TGTGCCAGCAGCTCACCCAGGGACAGACCAAACTATGGCTACACCTTC.

This chain uses TRBV5-8 with TRBJ2-6; the match to TRBD1 covers 7 bases. Trimming removed 1 base from V and 0 bases from J; junction bases left unmatched: 10. Per the germline V gene, CDR1 is SGHTS and CDR2 is YDEGEE. The CDR3 sequence is 19 residues long. The CDR3 nucleotides are TGTGCCAGCAGCTTGACGGGACAGCCGCATCTCTCTGGGGCCAACGTCCTGACTTTC. Its translation: CASSLTGQPHLSGANVLTF.

The chain carries TRBV27 and TRBJ2-7; TRBD1 agrees at 8 bases. With V trimmed by 0 bases and J by 5 bases, 3 bases remained unmatched. This CDR3 has 14 amino acids. The germline V gene encodes CDR1 MNHEY and CDR2 SMNVEV (reference sequence). In DNA form, the CDR3 reads TGTGCCAGCAGTTTATCGGCAGGGGGCAACGAGCAGTACTTC. This sequence encodes CASSLSAGGNEQYF.

The chain uses TRBV24-1 and TRBJ1-5; D not resolved. The germline V and J ends were trimmed by 6 bases and 6 bases, with 5 bases remaining between them. Per the germline V gene, CDR1 is KGHDR and CDR2 is SFDVKD. The CDR3 spans 11 residues. CDR3 bases: TGTGCCACCAGTTTTAGTCAGCCCCAGCATTTT. This encodes CATSFSQPQHF.

J is TRBJ1-5 and V is TRBV24-1; D not certain. CDR3 length: 13 residues. Deletions cut 6 bases from V and 4 bases from J, with 9 bases between. Germline CDR1 reads KGHDR; CDR2 reads SFDVKD. DNA for the CDR3: TGTGCCACCAGTTATAAGGAGAATCAGCCCCAGCATTTT. Protein product: CATSYKENQPQHF.

This CDR3 is CASSRDRVGYTF. CDR3 sequence (DNA): TGTGCCAGCTCCCGGGATCGTGTTGGCTACACCTTC. The genes are TRBV27 and TRBJ1-2; no clear D. The CDR3 loop spans 12 amino acids. Trimming removed 8 bases at V and 7 bases at J, with 14 bases between. The germline V gene has CDR1 MNHEY and CDR2 SMNVEV (reference sequence).

The V and J genes are TRBV21-1 and TRBJ2-1; the DNA was not compared with TRBD2, the D call given in the table. TRBV21-1 is deemed a pseudogene. The CDR3 is 15 amino acids. CDR3 DNA: TGTGCCAGCAGCAAATTCGGGGGTGACTACAATGAGCAGTTCTTC. This gives the protein CASSKFGGDYNEQFF.

The rearrangement links TRBV27 to TRBJ2-7; D may be TRBD1 (6 bases). The CDR3 contains 13 residues. V was shortened by 4 bases and J by 3 bases, with 10 bases between the two germline ends. The germline CDR1 and CDR2 sequences are MNHEY and SMNVEV (reference sequence). The DNA of the CDR3 is TGTGCCAGCAGTTCGGGACACCTCTACGAGCAGTACTTC. Protein: CASSSGHLYEQYF.

This clone was observed once. The V and J genes are TRBV9 and TRBJ2-5; D is unclear. The germline V gene has CDR1 SGDLS and CDR2 YYNGEE. CDR3 length: 13 residues. V was pared by 3 bases and J by 5 bases, with 11 bases between. The CDR3 nucleotides read TGTGCCAGCAGCGAGCTGATTGGTGAGACCCAGTACTTC. It yields the protein CASSELIGETQYF.

The V call is TRBV18, the J call TRBJ2-3; 10 bases map to TRBD1. Per germline, CDR1 KGHSH and CDR2 LQKENI. The CDR3 loop spans 15 amino acids. The V segment lost 4 bases and the J segment 0 bases; nucleotides outside the gene matches: 1. CDR3 sequence (DNA): TGTGCCAGCTCACGGGACAGGGGAAGCACAGATACGCAGTATTTT. Translated, it gives CASSRDRGSTDTQYF.

The J gene is TRBJ2-7, the V gene TRBV29-1; 12 bases are shared with TRBD2. The CDR3 extends over 15 amino acids. Looked up from germline, CDR1 is SQVTM and CDR2 is ANQGSEA. With V trimmed by 4 bases and J by 6 bases, 10 bases remained unmatched. Written as DNA, the CDR3 is TGCAGCGTTGGCCCCAGACTAGCGGGAGAGGGCGAGCAGTACTTC. Translation: CSVGPRLAGEGEQYF.

J is TRBJ2-1 and V is TRBV6-1, with D perhaps TRBD2 (5 bases). The CDR3 is 17 amino acids. Deletions cut 4 bases from V and 2 bases from J, with 18 bases between. Germline lookup yields CDR1 MNHNS and CDR2 SASEGT. CDR3 region: CASSAPGLLQTYNEQFF. CDR3 DNA: TGTGCCAGCAGTGCCCCAGGACTTCTGCAAACCTACAATGAGCAGTTCTTC.

This chain links TRBV28 with TRBJ1-6; 8 bases are shared with TRBD1. In germline, CDR1 is MDHEN, CDR2 SYDVKM. The CDR3 extends over 17 amino acids. With 5 bases clipped from V and 2 bases from J, the junction kept 8 bases outside the gene matches. The CDR3 DNA reads as TGTGCCAGCAGTGCCAACAGGGGGTTTACCTATAATTCACCCCTCCACTTT. It is translated as CASSANRGFTYNSPLHF.

The chain links TRBV5-4 to TRBJ2-4, with D perhaps TRBD2 (6 bases). CDR1 and CDR2 from the germline V gene are SGHNT and YYREEE (reference sequence). The CDR3 contains 17 residues. V was trimmed by 0 bases and J by 0 bases, leaving 13 bases between them. CDR3 loop: CASSLAGGVLAKNIQYF. In DNA form, the CDR3 reads TGTGCCAGCAGCTTGGCAGGAGGGGTCTTAGCCAAAAACATTCAGTACTTC.

This chain uses TRBV19 with TRBJ1-1, with D uncertain. This CDR3 is built from 13 residues. The germline CDR1 and CDR2 sequences are LNHDA and SQIVND (reference sequence). Trimming took 5 bases from V and 11 from J, leaving 18 bases between them. CDR3 loop: CASSPGYPRPAFF. In DNA form, the CDR3 reads TGTGCCAGTAGTCCGGGTTACCCCCGGCCGGCTTTCTTT.

The chain recombines TRBV5-1 with TRBJ2-7; 10 nucleotides match TRBD2. The CDR3 loop spans 14 amino acids. The trim removed 4 bases at V and 0 bases at J, leaving 1 base unmatched. Per germline, CDR1 SGHRS and CDR2 YFSETQ. The CDR3 protein is CASSQRGGSYEQYF. The CDR3 DNA reads TGCGCCAGCAGCCAGCGGGGGGGCTCCTACGAGCAGTACTTC.

The rearrangement links TRBV7-6 to TRBJ2-6, with D hard to call. Germline V lookup: CDR1 SGHVS, CDR2 FNYEAQ. Trimming stripped 4 bases from V and 0 bases from J, with 4 bases between. This CDR3 spans 14 amino acids. In nucleotides, the CDR3 is TGTGCCAGCAGCTCCCTCTCTGGGGCCAACGTCCTGACTTTC. This encodes CASSSLSGANVLTF.

The rearrangement joins TRBV7-8 to TRBJ1-3; D unclear. Trimming removed 5 bases from V and 0 bases from J, with 20 bases in between. CDR1 SGHVS and CDR2 FQNEAQ come from the germline V gene. The CDR3 runs to 18 residues. CDR3 DNA sequence: TGTGCCAGCAGCCGCATGTTAGAGCCCATAAACTCTGGAAACACCATATATTTT. Encoded protein: CASSRMLEPINSGNTIYF.

The chain couples TRBV3-1 (or the pseudogene TRBV3-2) to TRBJ1-1; D is undetermined. V dropped 4 bases and J dropped 3 bases, with 9 bases sitting between them. The germline V gene encodes CDR1 LGHDT and CDR2 YNNKEL (reference sequence). CDR3 length: 13 amino acids. The CDR3 bases are TGTGCCAGCAGCCCCCCGTTTTACACTGAAGCTTTCTTT. Protein sequence: CASSPPFYTEAFF.

The chain is built from TRBV3-1 (or the pseudogene TRBV3-2) and TRBJ1-1; possibly TRBD1 for D (6 bases). Germline-derived CDR1 and CDR2 are LGHDT and YNNKEL (reference sequence). The ends were cut back, 4 bases at V and 4 bases at J, with 16 bases in the middle. The CDR3 is made up of 15 amino acids. The CDR3 DNA is TGTGCCAGCAGCCCCCATGCAGGGGCAGGCACTGAAGCTTTCTTT. Translated: CASSPHAGAGTEAFF.

V gene TRBV5-1 combines with J gene TRBJ2-7; TRBD2 agrees at 7 bases. The ends lost 2 bases at V and 3 bases at J; junction bases unmatched: 14. The CDR3 runs 17 residues. Germline V gene data show CDR1 as SGHRS and CDR2 as YFSETQ. In nucleotides, the CDR3 is TGCGCCAGCAGCTTTAGGAGGCGGCTAGCGGAAAGCTACGAGCAGTACTTC. Amino acids: CASSFRRRLAESYEQYF.